Below, 31 T cell receptor beta chains from the same sample are listed, as sequenced in a study of blood T cells in healthy people across ages (dated by TCRdb to the mid-2010s). Libraries were built with 5' RACE. Reads for this sample came from an Illumina HiSeq 2500. The second PCR ran for roughly 7 to 12 cycles and used a J-beta primer mix along with a sample-barcoded 5' primer. Starting from the raw public reads, TCRdb applied fastp trimming at Q25, assembled clones with MiXCR and retained in-frame beta chains. One record per CDR3 amino acid sequence lists the most common genes and DNA. Within this sample are about 1.4 million distinct CDR3 sequences, with approximately 59% of them counted one time only. Over 5% of the sample goes to the ten largest clones. Sequencing was performed on blood. Source of these receptors: a man aged 18-30 years in good health.

This clonotype was recorded a few times. This chain joins TRBV7-6 and TRBJ1-6; D remains ambiguous. This CDR3 region has 14 residues. Trimming cost V 4 bases and J 6 bases, with 10 bases left between them. In germline, CDR1 is SGHVS, CDR2 FNYEAQ. CDR3 nucleotides: TGTGCCAGCAGCTCCGGCTGGGGTAATTCACCCCTCCACTTT. This encodes CASSSGWGNSPLHF.

The chain is built from TRBV27 and TRBJ2-3; maybe TRBD2 (5 bases). CDR1 MNHEY and CDR2 SMNVEV come from the germline V gene (reference sequence). V lost 7 bases and J 0 bases, leaving 14 bases between the germline ends. The CDR3 is made up of 15 amino acids. The CDR3 is CASNFIVASTDTQYF. The CDR3 DNA reads as TGTGCCAGCAACTTTATAGTAGCGAGCACAGATACGCAGTATTTT.

This rearrangement joins TRBV21-1 to TRBJ2-5; whether TRBD2, the table's D call, matches the DNA was not checked. TRBV21-1 constitutes a pseudogene. CDR3 length: 14 amino acids. The CDR3 here is CASSKSTSKETQYF. DNA of the CDR3: TGTGCCAGCAGCAAATCTACTAGCAAAGAGACCCAGTACTTC.

The J gene is TRBJ2-7, the V gene TRBV27, with D perhaps matching TRBD1 (6 bases). CDR1 is MNHEY, CDR2 SMNVEV, per germline (reference sequence). The CDR3 is made up of 16 amino acids. V lost 7 bases to trimming and J lost 0 bases, with 19 bases between them. Here the CDR3 reads CASTRGQGSNSYEQYF. CDR3 bases: TGTGCCAGCACCCGGGGACAAGGGTCCAACTCCTACGAGCAGTACTTC.

The CDR3 coding sequence is TGTGCCAGCAGCTCGGGCGGCTTCGTAGTAAGTTCCTACGAGCAGTACTTC. Translated, it gives CASSSGGFVVSSYEQYF. This chain joins TRBV7-9 and TRBJ2-7; D is ambiguous. Germline-derived CDR1 and CDR2 are SEHNR and FQNEAQ (reference sequence). This CDR3 has 17 residues. The V and J ends lost 4 bases and 1 base respectively, with 20 bases between them.

The rearrangement uses TRBV20-1 and TRBJ2-4; 7 bases align to TRBD2. Matching the DNA end better, TRBJ2-7 makes the J call doubtful. Germline lookup yields CDR1 DFQATT and CDR2 SNEGSKA (reference sequence). The length of the CDR3 is 12 residues. The CDR3 loop reads CSARTGGFEQYF. CDR3 bases: TGCAGTGCTAGAACGGGGGGATTCGAGCAGTACTTC.

This sequence joins TRBV21-1 and TRBJ1-1; the D call in the table, TRBD1, was not verified against the DNA. TRBV21-1 is a pseudogene segment. The CDR3 has 16 amino acids. CDR3 region: CASSTEPTGGDTEAFF. The DNA for the CDR3 is TGTGCCAGCAGCACAGAACCTACAGGGGGTGACACTGAAGCTTTCTTT.

J is TRBJ1-1 and V is TRBV3-1; D call uncertain. The germline gives CDR1 LGHDT, CDR2 YNNKEL (reference sequence). CDR3 length: 16 amino acids. V was clipped by 1 base and J by 1 base, with 13 bases between them. CDR3 nucleotides: TGTGCCAGCAGCCAAGTGTATGAACGGCAGAACACTGAAGCTTTCTTT. Translating gives CASSQVYERQNTEAFF.

This clonotype was seen repeatedly, ten times or more. The chain combines TRBV12-3 or TRBV12-4 with TRBJ1-2, with unresolved D. The CDR3 runs to 13 residues. The germline V and J ends were trimmed by 2 bases and 3 bases, with 7 bases remaining between them. The DNA for the CDR3 is TGTGCCAGCAGTTTACGTGGGTACTATGGCTACACCTTC. Protein product: CASSLRGYYGYTF.

This clonotype was counted once. The chain is built from TRBV7-2 and TRBJ1-1, with D possibly matching TRBD1 (6 bases). Trimming removed 3 bases from V and 5 bases from J, with 10 bases in between. CDR3 length: 13 amino acids. Germline V gene data show CDR1 as SGHTA and CDR2 as FQGNSA. The CDR3, as DNA: TGTGCCAGCAGCTTTCGGGGACAAACTGAAGCTTTCTTT. Residues: CASSFRGQTEAFF.

Turning to this clonotype: A junction end diverges from the germline sequence, so it may reflect a read error. The chain couples TRBV7-2 to TRBJ2-7; the match to TRBD2 covers 15 bases. CDR1 and CDR2 (germline): SGHTA, FQGNSA. The CDR3 spans 17 residues. The CDR3, as DNA: TGTGCCAGCAGCCCAGGACTAGCGGGAGGGCCAGCCTACGAGCAGTATTTC. Protein product: CASSPGLAGGPAYEQYF.

V and J are TRBV7-6 and TRBJ2-7; D remains ambiguous. The CDR3 runs 16 residues. Per germline, CDR1 SGHVS and CDR2 FNYEAQ. Between the trimmed V and J ends, which lost 5 bases and 1 base, there was a span of 18 bases. CDR3: CASSPLGRSESYEQYF. CDR3 DNA sequence: TGTGCCAGCAGCCCTCTAGGCAGAAGCGAGTCCTACGAGCAGTACTTC. The full variable domain, in which reference TRBV7-6 and TRBJ2-7 provide the parts outside the CDR3, is GAGVSQSPRYKVTKRGQDVALRCDPISGHVSLYWYRQALGQGPEFLTYFNYEAQQDKSGLPNDRFSAERPEGSISTLTIQRTEQRDSAMYRCASSPLGRSESYEQYFGPGTRLTVT.

This clonotype was counted between two and nine times. This sequence joins TRBV19 and TRBJ2-1, with 9 nucleotides matching TRBD1. Germline CDR1 LNHDA, CDR2 SQIVND (reference sequence). This CDR3 is built from 17 residues. Germline trimming cut 4 bases from V and 7 bases from J; bases unmatched to any gene: 14. In nucleotides, the CDR3 is TGTGCCAGTAGTAGGTCTGCCGGGACAGGGTCCAAAAATGAGCAGTTCTTC. Protein: CASSRSAGTGSKNEQFF.

The CDR3 sequence: CASSSHPPRTQYF. CDR3 nucleotide sequence: TGTGCCAGCAGCAGCCACCCTCCGCGGACCCAGTACTTC. The chain couples TRBV21-1 to TRBJ2-5; the table calls TRBD2, which could not be checked here. TRBV21-1 is given as a pseudogene. CDR3 length: 13 residues.

This clonotype was detected a few times. The V gene is TRBV5-5, the J gene TRBJ2-6, with 8 bases lining up with TRBD1. Germline V gene lookup returns CDR1 SGHKS and CDR2 YYEKEE (reference sequence). The length of the CDR3 is 19 residues. Trimming removed 3 bases from V and 0 bases from J; junction bases left unmatched: 11. In nucleotides, the CDR3 is TGTGCCAGCAGCTCTGTGGGACAGGCCATGCACTCTGGGGCCAACGTCCTGACTTTC. Translating it yields CASSSVGQAMHSGANVLTF. The whole variable domain, filled in from reference TRBV5-5 and TRBJ2-6, reads DAGVTQSPTHLIKTRGQQVTLRCSPISGHKSVSWYQQVLGQGPQFIFQYYEKEERGRGNFPDRFSARQFPNYSSELNVNALLLGDSALYLCASSSVGQAMHSGANVLTFGAGSRLTVL.

Only a few counts were recorded for this clonotype. The chain carries TRBV6-2 or TRBV6-3 and TRBJ2-7; 9 bases agree with TRBD1. With 8 bases clipped from V and 2 bases from J, the junction kept 10 bases outside the gene matches. Germline V gene lookup returns CDR1 MNHEY and CDR2 SVGEGT. CDR3 length equals 15 residues. CDR3 protein: CASFKGGQGAYEQYF. The CDR3 nucleotides read TGTGCCAGCTTCAAAGGGGGACAGGGTGCCTACGAGCAGTACTTC.

This clonotype was observed a few times. CDR3 nucleotide sequence: TGTGCCAGCAGCCAGGGGACTGGAAACATTCAGTACTTC. It encodes CASSQGTGNIQYF. The genes are TRBV4-2 and TRBJ2-4; a possible D gene is TRBD2 (6 bases). CDR1 and CDR2 from the germline V gene are LGHNA and YNFKEQ. V gave up 3 bases and J gave up 6 bases, with 9 bases separating them. CDR3 size: 13 residues.

J is TRBJ2-3 and V is TRBV20-1, with 8 positions matching TRBD2. With 5 bases clipped from V and 4 bases from J, the junction kept 8 bases outside the gene matches. In germline, CDR1 is DFQATT, CDR2 SNEGSKA (reference sequence). The CDR3 consists of 14 residues. The CDR3 sequence: CSAPPAGVADTQYF. The CDR3 nucleotides are TGCAGTGCTCCCCCAGCGGGAGTTGCAGATACGCAGTATTTT.

This sequence joins TRBV20-1 and TRBJ2-7; 7 bases fit TRBD1. The CDR3 is made up of 13 amino acids. Germline CDR1 is DFQATT and CDR2 is SNEGSKA (reference sequence). J lost 5 bases, V lost 2 bases, and 6 bases had no gene match. The CDR3 DNA sequence: TGCAGTGCTAGATGGGCAGGGGGAGACGAGCAGTACTTC. Protein product: CSARWAGGDEQYF.

This chain links TRBV9 with TRBJ2-3; no clear D. Trimming took off 6 bases at V and 6 bases at J, with 17 bases between the two ends. The CDR3 is 14 amino acids. Germline V gene sequence: CDR1 SGDLS, CDR2 YYNGEE. The CDR3 DNA is TGTGCCAGCAATCCGGCGACTCAACGGGATACGCAGTATTTT. This encodes CASNPATQRDTQYF.

The chain carries TRBV11-1 and TRBJ2-3; no firm D call. In germline, CDR1 is SGHAT, CDR2 FQDESV (reference sequence). The CDR3 contains 14 residues. V was cut by 8 bases and J by 5 bases, with 17 bases left in between. DNA of the CDR3: TGTGCCAGCTTAAGCCCAAACGTAGGAGATACGCAGTATTTT. Translating it yields CASLSPNVGDTQYF. The full variable domain, its missing parts supplied by reference TRBV11-1 and TRBJ2-3, is EAEVAQSPRYKITEKSQAVAFWCDPISGHATLYWYRQILGQGPELLVQFQDESVVDDSQLPKDRFSAERLKGVDSTLKIQPAELGDSAMYLCASLSPNVGDTQYFGPGTRLTVL.

V is TRBV5-1 and J is TRBJ2-5; D uncertain. The J call may not be correct, given that the DNA end is closer to TRBJ2-7. CDR1 is SGHRS, CDR2 YFSETQ, per germline. The CDR3 is made up of 12 amino acids. The CDR3 DNA is TGCGCCAGCAGCTTCGACATGTACGAGCAGTACTTC. Protein: CASSFDMYEQYF.

The V call is TRBV5-6, the J call TRBJ1-2, with a weak D call TRBD1 (5 bases). CDR1 is SGHDT, CDR2 YYEEEE, per germline. Trimming took off 5 bases at V and 4 bases at J, with 15 bases between the two ends. This CDR3 spans 14 amino acids. CDR3 DNA sequence: TGTGCCAGCAGATCCGGGACTCACCCCTATGGCTACACCTTC. Its translation: CASRSGTHPYGYTF.

This clonotype turned up a few times. The gene calls are TRBV6-6 and TRBJ2-3; 7 bases line up with TRBD2. The CDR3 totals 16 residues. Germline values: CDR1 MNHNY, CDR2 SVGAGI (reference sequence). Trimming cost V 5 bases and J 1 base; bases outside gene matches: 9. The CDR3 loop reads CASSALVGGGTDTQYF. CDR3 bases: TGTGCCAGCAGTGCACTAGTGGGGGGGGGCACAGATACGCAGTATTTT.

This rearrangement joins TRBV4-3 to TRBJ2-6; D not certain. The CDR3 spans 17 residues. Germline values: CDR1 LGHNA, CDR2 YSLEER. The germline V and J ends were trimmed by 2 bases and 2 bases, with 13 bases remaining between them. This CDR3 reads CASSQYLIWTGANVLTF. In nucleotides, the CDR3 is TGCGCCAGCAGCCAATACCTAATTTGGACTGGGGCCAACGTCCTGACTTTC.

The genes are TRBV4-1 and TRBJ1-1, with 7 bases that match TRBD1. J was trimmed by 0 bases and V by 4 bases; bases with no gene match: 5. The CDR3 extends over 15 amino acids. Germline loops: CDR1 MGHRA, CDR2 YSYEKL. DNA for the CDR3: TGCGCCAGCAGCCTGAACAGGGGCCTGAACACTGAAGCTTTCTTT. Its translation is CASSLNRGLNTEAFF.

About this clonotype itself: The junction departs from germline at one end; a sequencing error may be responsible. V and J are TRBV7-7 and TRBJ2-3; D unresolved. The CDR3 loop spans 13 amino acids. Germline V CDR1 and CDR2: SSHAT, FNYEAQ (reference sequence). The CDR3 DNA reads TGTGCTAGCAGCGCCGACGGCAGTGGTGCGCAGTATTTT. Residues: CASSADGSGAQYF.

The V gene is TRBV5-1, the J gene TRBJ2-1; TRBD2 agrees at 7 bases. The CDR3 has 14 residues. Germline V lookup: CDR1 SGHRS, CDR2 YFSETQ. After removal of 7 bases from V and 6 bases from J, the junction contained 10 bases not matched to a gene. CDR3 region: CASFAVGRLNEQFF. In DNA form, the CDR3 reads TGCGCCAGCTTTGCTGTCGGGAGGCTCAATGAGCAGTTCTTC.

The chain employs TRBV9 and TRBJ1-2, with D maybe TRBD1 (5 bases). The germline V gene encodes CDR1 SGDLS and CDR2 YYNGEE. This CDR3 region has 15 residues. V was trimmed by 3 bases and J by 7 bases, leaving 19 bases between them. CDR3 sequence: CASSEPPPGYRGYTF. Written as DNA, the CDR3 is TGTGCCAGCAGCGAACCGCCCCCAGGGTACCGTGGCTACACCTTC. Looking up the rest from reference TRBV9 and TRBJ1-2 gives the full variable domain: DSGVTQTPKHLITATGQRVTLRCSPRSGDLSVYWYQQSLDQGLQFLIQYYNGEERAKGNILERFSAQQFPDLHSELNLSSLELGDSALYFCASSEPPPGYRGYTFGSGTRLTVV.

The J gene is TRBJ2-3, the V gene TRBV18; 12 bases line up with TRBD2. The CDR3 is 15 residues long. Germline-derived CDR1 and CDR2 are KGHSH and LQKENI. Trimming at V came to 8 bases and at J to 1 base, leaving 4 bases not matched to a gene. CDR3 sequence: CASARLAGGTDTQYF. Written as DNA, the CDR3 is TGTGCCAGCGCTCGACTAGCGGGGGGCACAGATACGCAGTATTTT.

In the case of this clonotype: One junction end disagrees with the germline gene, perhaps due to a read error. The V call is TRBV7-2, the J call TRBJ1-6, with a tentative D call TRBD1 (5 bases). The CDR3 consists of 17 residues. Germline values: CDR1 SGHTA, CDR2 FQGNSA. CDR3 DNA sequence: TGTGCCAGTAGCTTAGGGGCGGTGTTCGGTAAAAATTCACCCCTCCACTTT. Its protein product is CASSLGAVFGKNSPLHF.